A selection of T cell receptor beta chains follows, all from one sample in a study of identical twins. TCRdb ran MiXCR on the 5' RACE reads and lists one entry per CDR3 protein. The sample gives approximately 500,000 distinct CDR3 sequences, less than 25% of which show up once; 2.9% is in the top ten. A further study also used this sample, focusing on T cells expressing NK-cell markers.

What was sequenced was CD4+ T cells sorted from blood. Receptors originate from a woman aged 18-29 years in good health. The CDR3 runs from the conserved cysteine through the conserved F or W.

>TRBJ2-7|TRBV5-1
CASSLDLEQYF
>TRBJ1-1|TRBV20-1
CSGGQGLTEAFF
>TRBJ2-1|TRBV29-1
CSVEGGSSYNEQFF
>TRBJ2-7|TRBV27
CASNGGRDYEQYF
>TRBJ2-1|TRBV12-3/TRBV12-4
CASRNPGTGVNEQFF
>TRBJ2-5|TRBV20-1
CSAREYPGPGETQYF
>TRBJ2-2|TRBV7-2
CASSLVVAGGTGELFF
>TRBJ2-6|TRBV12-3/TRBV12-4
CASREANVLTF
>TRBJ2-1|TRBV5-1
CASSLVLAANNEQFF
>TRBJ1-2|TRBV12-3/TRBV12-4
CASSLRDRDSYGYTF
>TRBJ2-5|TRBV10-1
CASSESRGQETQYF
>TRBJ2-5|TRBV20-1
CSAGPGLAETQYF
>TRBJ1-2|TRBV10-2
CASSGRVNYGYTF
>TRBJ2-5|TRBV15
CATSRELAGGRQETQYF
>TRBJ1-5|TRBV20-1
CSARPVGDRGIGQPQHF
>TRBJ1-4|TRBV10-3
CAARTSTGEKLFF
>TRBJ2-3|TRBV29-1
CSVEAGAVGDTQYF
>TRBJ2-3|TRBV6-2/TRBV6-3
CASSYRRQGRDTQYF
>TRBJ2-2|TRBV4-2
CASSQGDYNEPGELFF
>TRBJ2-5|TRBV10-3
CAISVTSGQETQYF
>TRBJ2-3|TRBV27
CASSRKPGLAGRETQYF
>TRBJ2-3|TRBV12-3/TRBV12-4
CASRTGLRTDTQYF
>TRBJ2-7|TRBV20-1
CSASSGYPPYEQYF
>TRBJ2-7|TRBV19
CASSEWDRSYEQYF
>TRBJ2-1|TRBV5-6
CASSWVNNEQFF
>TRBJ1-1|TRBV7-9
CASTRDTEAFF
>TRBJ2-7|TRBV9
CTSSVSGGGGYEQYF
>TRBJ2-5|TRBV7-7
CASSSGLAGLETQYF
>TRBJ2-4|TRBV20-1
CSASSAELAKNIQYF
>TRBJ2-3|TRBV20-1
CSAEEDTQYF
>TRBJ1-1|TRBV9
CASSVEPGGTFEAFF
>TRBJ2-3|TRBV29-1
CSVDTGIDTQYF
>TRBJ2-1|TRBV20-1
CSAVGQAHEQFF
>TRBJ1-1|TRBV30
CAWRRAADRAFF
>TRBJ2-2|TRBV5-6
CASSPRGGGDTGELFF
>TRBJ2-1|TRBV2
CASRAREVQFF
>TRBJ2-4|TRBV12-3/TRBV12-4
CASSPQIRNIQYF
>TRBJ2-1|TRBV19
CASRRGGNYNEQFF
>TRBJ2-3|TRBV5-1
CASSRNSGGAADTQYF
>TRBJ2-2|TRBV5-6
CASSFMSTGELFF
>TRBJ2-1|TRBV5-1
CASSLGILAGGSYNEQFF
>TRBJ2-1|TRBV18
CASSPPYLGEQFF